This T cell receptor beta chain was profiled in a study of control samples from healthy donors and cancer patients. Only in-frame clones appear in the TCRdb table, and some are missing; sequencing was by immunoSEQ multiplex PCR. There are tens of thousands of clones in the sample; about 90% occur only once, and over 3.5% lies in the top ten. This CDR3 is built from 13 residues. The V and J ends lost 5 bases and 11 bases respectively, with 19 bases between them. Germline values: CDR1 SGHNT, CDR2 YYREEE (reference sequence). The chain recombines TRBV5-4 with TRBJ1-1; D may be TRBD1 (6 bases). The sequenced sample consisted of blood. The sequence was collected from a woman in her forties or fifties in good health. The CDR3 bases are TGTGCCAGCAGTTCCGGGACATCCTTGGATGCTTTCTTT. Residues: CASSSGTSLDAFF.